Listed below are T cell receptor beta chains from one sample, sequenced in a study of cytomegalovirus exposure and HLA in healthy donors. Data came from immunoSEQ multiplex PCR; TCRdb stores just in-frame clones and leaves some out. The profile shows around 160,000 clones, around 85% of them singletons. Sequenced sample: PBMCs. These receptors were taken from a human donor in good health. Each CDR3 is given with its conserved first and last residue. Fields, in order: D gene, V gene, clone size, J gene, CDR3 DNA, CDR3 protein. A D gene is named only where the DNA matches it firmly. Rows give clone size only sometimes, using once, few, many, or a class for an expanded clone.

-	TRBV5-1	-	TRBJ1-4	TGCGCCAGCAGCTTGGCCGAATGGAGCGGGGCTAATGAAAAACTGTTTTTT	CASSLAEWSGANEKLFF
TRBD1	TRBV9	-	TRBJ1-3	TGTGCCAGCAGCCCTACAGGGGCTGGAAACACCATATATTTT	CASSPTGAGNTIYF
TRBD2	TRBV25-1	-	TRBJ2-3	TGTGCCAGCAGTCTGCCGCGGGGGTACACAGATACGCAGTATTTT	CASSLPRGYTDTQYF
TRBD2	TRBV29-1	few	TRBJ2-1	TGCAGCGTTGAAACCTGGGGGGGCAATGAGCAGTTCTTC	CSVETWGGNEQFF
TRBD2	TRBV6-5	-	TRBJ2-2	TGTGCCAGCAGTCTTCCGGGAGGCAGCGGGGAGCTGTTTTTT	CASSLPGGSGELFF
-	TRBV5-4	-	TRBJ1-2	TGTGCCAGCAGCTTGGGAGGGAGGCAGGCCTATGGCTACACCTTC	CASSLGGRQAYGYTF
TRBD1	TRBV4-1	few	TRBJ2-7	TGCGCCAGCAGCCAAATACCGGGACAGGTTACCTACGAGCAGTACTTC	CASSQIPGQVTYEQYF
-	TRBV5-1	-	TRBJ2-3	TGCGCCAGCAGCTTGGACATCACAGATACGCAGTATTTT	CASSLDITDTQYF
TRBD1	TRBV9	few	TRBJ2-1	TGTGCCAGCAGCGGACAGGGCGGAGGAGGTCCCAATGAGCAGTTCTTC	CASSGQGGGGPNEQFF
TRBD1	TRBV27	-	TRBJ1-1	TGTGCCAGCAGTCCCGACAGGGAGTCAACTGAAGCTTTCTTT	CASSPDRESTEAFF
-	TRBV6-6	-	TRBJ1-2	TGTGCCAGCAGTTACGTGCAGGGGTATGGCTACACCTTC	CASSYVQGYGYTF
-	TRBV5-4	-	TRBJ1-2	TGTGCCAGCAGCTTCCGGGAGACTAACTATGGCTACACCTTC	CASSFRETNYGYTF
TRBD1	TRBV4-3	-	TRBJ2-3	TGCGCCAGCAGCCACGTACAGGGGGTAAGAGATACGCAGTATTTT	CASSHVQGVRDTQYF
TRBD2	TRBV5-6	-	TRBJ2-5	TGTGCCAGCAGCCCCGGGACTAGCGGGGGCTGGGAGACCCAGTACTTC	CASSPGTSGGWETQYF
-	TRBV5-1	-	TRBJ2-2	TGCGCCAGCAGGTACGAGGGCGCCGTCACCGGGGAGCTGTTTTTT	CASRYEGAVTGELFF
-	TRBV5-1	-	TRBJ2-7	TGCGCCAGCAGCTTCGAGGGTAGCTCCTACGAGCAGTACTTC	CASSFEGSSYEQYF
-	TRBV27	-	TRBJ2-7	TGTGCCAGCAGCTTACGGCCCCAGACAGGACACTACGAGCAGTACTTC	CASSLRPQTGHYEQYF
TRBD1	TRBV7-9	-	TRBJ1-2	TGTGCCAGCAGCAGGACAGGGGGTGGCTACACCTTC	CASSRTGGGYTF
TRBD1	TRBV7-2	-	TRBJ2-3	TGTGCCAGCAGCTTAGTCGGGACAGGGGGTGATACGCAGTATTTT	CASSLVGTGGDTQYF
-	TRBV2	few	TRBJ1-2	TGTGCCAGCAGCGGTCATGGCTACACCTTC	CASSGHGYTF
TRBD1	TRBV7-8	-	TRBJ1-4	TGTGCCAGCAGCCTCTACAAAACCGGGACAGGGGTTAATAATGAAAAACTGTTTTTT	CASSLYKTGTGVNNEKLFF
TRBD1	TRBV4-1	once	TRBJ2-2	TGCGCCAGCAGCCCCAGGACAGGTGGGGACACCGGGGAGCTGTTTTTT	CASSPRTGGDTGELFF
-	TRBV15	-	TRBJ1-5	TGTGCCACCAGCAATGCGGGCCCAGGCCCTCAGCCCCAGCATTTT	CATSNAGPGPQPQHF
-	TRBV4-1	-	TRBJ2-1	TGCGCCAGCAGCCTAGCGAGTGAGCAGTTCTTC	CASSLASEQFF
-	TRBV7-2	few	TRBJ1-2	TGTGCCAGCAGCCGAACAGCCAACCCAGGTGGCTACACCTTC	CASSRTANPGGYTF
TRBD2	TRBV9	-	TRBJ2-1	TGTGCCAGCACCCGAGGGGGGACTAGCGGCAGAGGTGAGCAGTTCTTC	CASTRGGTSGRGEQFF
-	TRBV7-3	-	TRBJ2-1	TGTGCCAGCAGCCAACAACCCCTCAATGAGCAGTTCTTC	CASSQQPLNEQFF
TRBD1	TRBV4-2	-	TRBJ1-1	TGTGCCAGCAGCCAAGGGACAGGACAGAGCACTGAAGCTTTCTTT	CASSQGTGQSTEAFF
-	TRBV15	once	TRBJ1-4	TGTGCCACCAGCAGAGATCGGGGTTTGAGTGAAAAACTGTTTTTT	CATSRDRGLSEKLFF
TRBD1	TRBV19	-	TRBJ2-5	TGTGCCAGTAATGGGGACAGGGGGCAGGAGACCCAGTACTTC	CASNGDRGQETQYF
TRBD1	TRBV5-4	-	TRBJ1-1	TGTGCCAGCAGCCCGACAGGGATTGAAGCTTTCTTT	CASSPTGIEAFF